This T cell receptor (beta chain) was found in a study of Graves' ophthalmopathy and Graves' hyperthyroidism (dated by TCRdb to the late 2010s). Background for the entire study: Hyperthyroidism was considered stable if no progression to ophthalmopathy occurred within 18 months of follow-up. To tell Graves' ophthalmopathy apart from Graves' hyperthyroidism, and to predict which patients would progress to ophthalmopathy, the study relied on TCR beta repertoire signatures. In total, 120 to 150 blood samples were TCR-sequenced: fewer than 50 ophthalmopathy, approximately 75 hyperthyroidism and about 17 hyperthyroidism-to-ophthalmopathy patients. A discovery set of 95 to 100 patients (roughly 43 ophthalmopathy, 55 to 65 stable hyperthyroidism) was enrolled to explore V-J signatures distinguishing ophthalmopathy from hyperthyroidism. For independent validation, a separate cohort was made up of approximately 19 hyperthyroidism patients plus 17 patients who later progressed from hyperthyroidism to ophthalmopathy. In six hyperthyroidism patients, T-cell repertoires of thyroid tissue and blood were compared. After sampling, hyperthyroidism patients received methimazole starting at 30 mg daily, and ophthalmopathy patients received high-dose intravenous methylprednisolone.

Hyperthyroidism patients were newly diagnosed, were aged 18 to 65 years, and had a disease duration under 2 months. Patients were excluded if they had other autoimmune diseases, uncontrolled infections, pregnancy or lactation. Clinical symptoms, serum thyroxine, TRAb, thyroid ultrasound and orbital computed tomography were used for diagnosis. Total RNA was extracted using Trizol reagent, and RNA quality was checked on an Agilent 2100 Bioanalyzer. The study at large found these results: Ophthalmopathy was separated from stable hyperthyroidism by the 13-signature model with 85% to 90% sensitivity and 81% to 84% specificity in cross-validation and with 80%/75% in the test set. Most expanded thyroid clonotypes with a frequency above 0.001 also appeared in blood, which suggests that blood repertoires may reflect the immune response in the thyroid. In validation, the model predicted ophthalmopathy progression with 70.59% sensitivity and roughly 78% specificity; 12 predicted patients were CT-confirmed with GO in a median of 6.5 months. Sample size was not statistically predetermined, and group allocation was not concealed from the investigators.

CDR1 LNHDA and CDR2 SQIVND were looked up in the germline V gene (reference sequence). The germline ends are 6 bases apart after V is trimmed by 6 bases and J by 0 bases. From its cysteine to its phenylalanine, the CDR3 spans 14 amino acids. Of all the DNA, just the CDR3 is kept, 42 bases in frame from base 1. This clonotype was seen repeatedly, ten times or more. Its target antigen remains unknown. The sample holds no much larger clone one base away, and base qualities are not on file. For repertoire sequencing, TCR beta CDR3 regions were amplified from RNA transcripts. A first-round RT-PCR used HTBI primers with the Qiagen OneStep RT-PCR kit, followed by a second-round multiplex PCR, size selection and purification. Sequencing of the libraries was carried out on an Illumina HiSeq2000 in paired-end mode with 100 bp reads. Concerning the study's data processing: SOAPnuke was used to process the reads, removing any read that contained adapters or uncalled bases, had a mean Phred below 15, or lacked an exact match to the constant primer or identifier. High-quality paired reads were merged with COPE v1.2.5. Unique nucleotide sequences were defined as clonotypes and aligned to IMGT TRB V, D and J references using MiTCR v1.1. The analysis was limited to V-J combinations with a frequency above 0.0001, which together covered more than 98% of repertoires. For each V-J combination, a TCR clonal expansion and chaos score was defined as the ratio of F50 clonal expansion to chaos observed in the TCRdist matrix. Features were reduced by Welch's t-statistics and random forest to some 13 V-J combinations, which fed a naive Bayes classifier. The Morisita-Horn index was used to measure how similar the thyroid and blood repertoires were. Using fastp trimming at Q25 and MiXCR clonotype assembly, TCRdb reanalyzed the public sequencing data and kept in-frame beta chains. All rows with the same CDR3 protein become a single entry with the most common DNA and genes. In this record, the V and J calls reflect TCRdb's handling and not the investigators' own analysis. In all, the sample holds around 590,000 distinct CDR3 sequences, and roughly 40% of those were seen once. The ten most abundant clones make up approximately 4.1% of the sample.

The sequenced sample was peripheral blood or thyroid tissue (not recorded which). The clonotype originates from an adult man with Graves' hyperthyroidism. The chain links TRBV19 with TRBJ2-6; the D segment cannot be called with confidence. This receptor carries the CDR3 CASSGPSGANVLTF. DNA sequence: TGTGCCAGTAGCGGCCCCTCTGGGGCCAACGTCCTGACTTTC.